Listed below are T cell receptor beta chains from one sample, sequenced in a study of T cell repertoires in cytomegalovirus infection. TCRdb fed the reads into MiXCR, producing one record per CDR3 protein. The sample shows about 740,000 distinct CDR3 sequences, 35% of them seen only once. The material sequenced was PBMCs. Receptors originate from a human donor in good health (CMV status not recorded). Some clones in this sample may be carry-over from other donors' samples. Each CDR3 is given with its conserved first and last residue. The D gene is left open where the match is weak. A row's size may be missing; if present it is once, few, many or a size class.

d_gene,abundance,v_gene,j_gene,CDR3aa,CDR3nt
-,-,TRBV10-3,TRBJ2-1,CAIRALGQDARNEQFF,TGTGCCATCAGAGCGCTGGGCCAAGACGCACGCAATGAGCAGTTCTTC
TRBD1,-,TRBV28,TRBJ1-2,CASSLVQGIGVPKGYTF,TGTGCCAGCAGTTTAGTACAGGGGATCGGGGTTCCGAAAGGCTACACCTTC
TRBD1,-,TRBV19,TRBJ2-3,CATQGQGRDTQYF,TGTGCCACCCAAGGACAGGGAAGGGATACGCAGTATTTT
-,few,TRBV19,TRBJ2-7,CASSVQGGSEQYF,TGTGCCAGTAGTGTTCAGGGAGGAAGCGAGCAGTACTTC
TRBD1,-,TRBV19,TRBJ1-5,CASTPGTGPWPQHF,TGTGCCAGTACCCCCGGGACAGGGCCATGGCCCCAGCATTTT
TRBD1,few,TRBV5-6,TRBJ2-1,CASRPRPGGQGDNEQFF,TGTGCCAGCAGACCCCGTCCCGGGGGACAGGGGGACAATGAGCAGTTCTTC
TRBD1,few,TRBV10-3,TRBJ1-2,CAIRGVDGQALYGYTF,TGTGCCATCAGGGGCGTGGATGGACAGGCCTTATATGGCTACACCTTC
-,few,TRBV9,TRBJ2-6,CASSVVGTPIGANVLTF,TGTGCCAGCAGCGTAGTGGGGACCCCGATTGGGGCCAACGTCCTGACTTTC
-,-,TRBV6-1,TRBJ1-5,CATMTGWRVNQPQHF,TGTGCCACCATGACAGGCTGGAGGGTTAATCAGCCCCAGCATTTT
-,-,TRBV27,TRBJ1-1,CASSPKGRGRDTEAFF,TGTGCCAGCAGTCCCAAGGGCCGGGGAAGGGACACTGAAGCTTTCTTT